This T cell receptor beta chain was sequenced during a study of blood T cell repertoires in COVID-19 (dated by TCRdb to 2020 to 2021). Regarding the research as a whole: Collaborator samples came from the United States, Italy and Spain and covered acute and convalescent phases of COVID-19. HLA class I and class II types, where available, came from metadata supplied by the sample provider rather than from assay-based typing. Deeply sampled blood TCRbeta repertoires from subjects exposed to, actively infected with, or recovered from COVID-19 were included in the dataset. The samples were drawn from the first 160 participants of the ongoing ImmuneRACE study and from 1,254 subjects provided by 6 global collaborators. The material from the prospective study consisted of cDNA or gDNA derived from T cells, B-cell-depleted T cells, or PBMCs. Nearly every sample came with metadata listing a de-identified subject ID, COVID-19 status, age in years and sex. The repertoires were made available in a free public database intended to serve as a resource for research on the immune response to SARS-CoV-2.

V and J are truncated by 3 bases and 2 bases respectively, leaving an intervening sequence of 14 bases. The CDR3 covers 15 residues, taking in both the cysteine and the phenylalanine. Just CDR3 DNA is preserved here, 45 bases in frame from base 1. From the germline V gene, CDR1 is WSHSY and CDR2 is SAAADI. The collaborating institutions used their own protocols to collect whole blood in K2EDTA tubes. Collaborator samples were shipped for TCRbeta analysis as frozen whole blood, isolated PBMCs, or DNA extracted from either sample type. This clone was detected only once. Its recognized antigen is unknown. Base quality data are lacking; no much larger clone is found one base away. The immunoSEQ Assay, a bias-controlled multiplex PCR, was used to amplify TCRbeta CDR3 regions from genomic DNA. In the source study's methods: The number of nucleated cells in each sample was estimated by amplification of reference gene primers within the assay. To quantify the absolute abundance of each unique TCRbeta CDR3 rearrangement, sequence reads were collapsed and filtered. For each sample, productive Simpson clonality was calculated as the square root of Simpson's diversity index over productive rearrangements. Sourced from immuneACCESS, this table was stored by TCRdb with only in-frame sequences that have V and J called. A share of the clones is absent; for the studies checked, an unresolved V gene accounts for under half, and the remainder has no known explanation. The DNA was the basis for D and trimming; V, J and clone size are from that table. The sample table holds over 200,000 clones, of which roughly 90% were seen once. The ten largest clones represent roughly 2.5% of the sample.

General study outcomes and caveats: How much clinical and demographic metadata was included differed by source and by participant, and the metadata was provided uncurated.

The sample was peripheral blood. The TCR originated in an older woman with acute or convalescent COVID-19. The chain links TRBV10-2 with TRBJ2-7; TRBD2 is perhaps the D gene, given 7 matching bases. The nucleotide sequence is TGCGCCAGCAGTGACATCCGGGGGGCAACCTACGAGCAGTACTTC. The translation is CASSDIRGATYEQYF.